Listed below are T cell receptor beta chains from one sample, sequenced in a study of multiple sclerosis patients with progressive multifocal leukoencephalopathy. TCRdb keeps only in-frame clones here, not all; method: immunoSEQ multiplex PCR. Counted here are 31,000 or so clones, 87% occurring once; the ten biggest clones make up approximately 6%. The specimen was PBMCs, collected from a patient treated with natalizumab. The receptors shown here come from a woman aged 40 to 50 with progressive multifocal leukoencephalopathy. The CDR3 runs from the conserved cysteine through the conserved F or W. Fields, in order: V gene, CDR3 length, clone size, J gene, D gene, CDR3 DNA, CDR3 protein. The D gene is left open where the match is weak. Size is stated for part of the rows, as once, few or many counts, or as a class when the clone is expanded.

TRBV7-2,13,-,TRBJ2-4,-,TGTGCCAGCAGCTCGGGACACCAAAACATTCAGTACTTC,CASSSGHQNIQYF
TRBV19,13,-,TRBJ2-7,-,TGTGCCACCAGTATAGGACCTACCTACGAGCAGTACTTC,CATSIGPTYEQYF
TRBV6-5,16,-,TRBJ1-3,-,TGTGCCAGCAGTTACTCGAACAGCCACTCTGGAAACACCATATATTTT,CASSYSNSHSGNTIYF
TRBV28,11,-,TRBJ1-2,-,TGTGCCAGCAGTTCGGGCTATGGCTACACCTTC,CASSSGYGYTF
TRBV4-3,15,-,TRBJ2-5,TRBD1,TGCGCCAGCAGCCGAGGACAGGGGATAGGAGAGACCCAGTACTTC,CASSRGQGIGETQYF
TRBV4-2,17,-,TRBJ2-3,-,TGTGCCAGCAGCCAAGATGGCACAGGCGGGGGCACAGATACGCAGTATTTT,CASSQDGTGGGTDTQYF
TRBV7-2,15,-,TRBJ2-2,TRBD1,TGTGCCAGCAGCCCGGGGGACAGGGGGCTTAGGGAGCTGTTTTTT,CASSPGDRGLRELFF
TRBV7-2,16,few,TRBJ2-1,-,TGTGCCAGCAGCCCCCGCGGGACTCCCGGGGCCAATGAGCAGTTCTTC,CASSPRGTPGANEQFF
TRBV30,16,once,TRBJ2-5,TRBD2,TGTGCCTGGAGTGTAGGGACTAGCGGGGGGTTAGAGACCCAGTACTTC,CAWSVGTSGGLETQYF
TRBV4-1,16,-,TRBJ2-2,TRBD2,TGTGCCAGCAGCCAAGAGGCGGCGGGAGCGGGCGGGGAGCTGTTTTTT,CASSQEAAGAGGELFF
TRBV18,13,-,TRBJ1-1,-,TGTGCCAGCTCACCAAAGGGGAACACTGAAGCTTTCTTT,CASSPKGNTEAFF
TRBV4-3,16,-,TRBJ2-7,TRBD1,TGCGCCAGCAGCCAAACGGACAGGGATAAACCCTACGAGCAGTACTTC,CASSQTDRDKPYEQYF
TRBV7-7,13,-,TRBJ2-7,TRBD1,TGTGCCAGCAGCGAAGACAGGGGGGCTACCCAGTACTTC,CASSEDRGATQYF
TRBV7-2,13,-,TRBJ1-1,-,TGTGCCAGCAGCTTGGGGCCGGGGGGCGAAGCTTTCTTT,CASSLGPGGEAFF
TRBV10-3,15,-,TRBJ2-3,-,TGTGCCATCAGTGACACCGTAGACAGCACAGATACGCAGTATTTT,CAISDTVDSTDTQYF
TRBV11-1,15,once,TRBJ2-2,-,TGTGCCAGCAGCCCCCGAACTAGCTACACCGGGGAGCTGTTTTTT,CASSPRTSYTGELFF
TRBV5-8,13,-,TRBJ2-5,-,TGTGCCAGCAGCTTGGACCCGGTAATGACCCAGTACTTC,CASSLDPVMTQYF
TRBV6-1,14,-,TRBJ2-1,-,TGTGCCAGCAGACTCGTTGACTCCTACAATGAGCAGTTCTTC,CASRLVDSYNEQFF
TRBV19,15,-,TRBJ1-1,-,TGTGCCAGTAGTACAACGGACACCAGAGGGACTGAAGCTTTCTTT,CASSTTDTRGTEAFF
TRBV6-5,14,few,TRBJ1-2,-,TGTGCCAGCAGCGCGGGACCCGGAGGCTATGGCTACACCTTC,CASSAGPGGYGYTF
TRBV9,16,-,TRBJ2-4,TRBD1,TGTGCCAGCAGCGTAGCCTCTGCGACAGGGGGGAACATTCAGTACTTC,CASSVASATGGNIQYF
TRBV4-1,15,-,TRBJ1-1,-,TGCGCCAGCAGCCAAACGACAGTCTCGTACACTGAAGCTTTCTTT,CASSQTTVSYTEAFF
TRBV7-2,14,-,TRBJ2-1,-,TGTGCCAGCAGCGGAGGGGGAACCTACAATGAGCAGTTCTTC,CASSGGGTYNEQFF
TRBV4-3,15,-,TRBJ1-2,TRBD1,TGCGCCAGCAGCCAAGATCGGAGGGGGCTTGCTGGCTACACCTTC,CASSQDRRGLAGYTF
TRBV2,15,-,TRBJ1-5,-,TGTGCCAGCAGTGCGGACAGCTATAGCAATCAGCCCCAGCATTTT,CASSADSYSNQPQHF
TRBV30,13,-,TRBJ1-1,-,TGTGCCTGGAGTGTAAGGGGGGGTTCTGAAGCTTTCTTT,CAWSVRGGSEAFF
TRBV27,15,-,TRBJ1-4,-,TGTGCCAGCAGCGATTTTGGGAAGGCTAATGAAAATCTGTTTTTT,CASSDFGKANENLFF
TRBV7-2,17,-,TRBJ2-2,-,TGTGCCAGCAGCTCCCGGCTATCCAGAGTGAACACCGGGGAGCTGTTTTTT,CASSSRLSRVNTGELFF
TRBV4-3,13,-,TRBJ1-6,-,TGCGCCAGCAGCCTGGACTTTATTTCACCCCTCCACTTT,CASSLDFISPLHF
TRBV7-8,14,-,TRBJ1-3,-,TGTGCCAGCAGCGAGCAGTATACTGGAAACACCATATATTTT,CASSEQYTGNTIYF
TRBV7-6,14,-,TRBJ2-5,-,TGTGCCAGCAGCTTTCGGACGGGACAAGAGACCCAGTACTTC,CASSFRTGQETQYF
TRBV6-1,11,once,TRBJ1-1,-,TGTGCCAGCAGTCATATACGGGACACCGTATTT,CASSHIRDTVF
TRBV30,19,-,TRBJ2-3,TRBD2,TGTGCCTGGAGCTGGGGTGGAACTAGCGGGAGTCAAGTGACAGATACGCAGTATTTT,CAWSWGGTSGSQVTDTQYF
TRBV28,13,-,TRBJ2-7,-,TGTGCCAGCAGCCTTTTTCAGGGCTACGAGCAGTACTTC,CASSLFQGYEQYF
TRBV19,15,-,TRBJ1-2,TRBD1,TGTGCCAGTAGTATGCCATTACAGGGGTCCTATGGCTACACCTTC,CASSMPLQGSYGYTF
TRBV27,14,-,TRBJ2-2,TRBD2,TGTGCCAGCAGTCCCGGACTAGCGCCCGGGGAGCTGTTTTTT,CASSPGLAPGELFF
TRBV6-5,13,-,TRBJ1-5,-,TGTGCCAGCAGTTACTCCAGAGATCAGCCCCAGCATTTT,CASSYSRDQPQHF
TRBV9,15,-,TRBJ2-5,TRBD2,TGTGCCAGCAGTCGGAGCGGGAGGGTCCAAGAGACCCAGTACTTC,CASSRSGRVQETQYF
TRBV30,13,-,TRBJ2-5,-,TGTGCCTGGAGTGTACGGGGTATGGAGACCCAGTACTTC,CAWSVRGMETQYF
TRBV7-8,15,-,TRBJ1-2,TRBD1,TGTGCCAGCAGCTTAGTGGGACAGGGGGACCATGGCTACACCTTC,CASSLVGQGDHGYTF
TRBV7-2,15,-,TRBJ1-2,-,TGTGCCAGCAGCTTAAATTTGGCAGGGGACTATGGCTACACCTTC,CASSLNLAGDYGYTF
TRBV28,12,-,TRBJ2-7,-,TGTGCCAGCAGCACCCAGACCAGAGAGCAGTACTTC,CASSTQTREQYF
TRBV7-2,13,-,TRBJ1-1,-,TGTGCCAGCAGCTCGATCAGGGATACTGAAGCTTTCTTT,CASSSIRDTEAFF
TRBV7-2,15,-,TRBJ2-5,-,TGTGCCAGCAGCCCAAGGGTGGGGTCCCAAGAGACCCAGTACTTC,CASSPRVGSQETQYF
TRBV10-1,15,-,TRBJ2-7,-,TGCGCCAGCAGTGATCACGCGGAGAGCTCCTACGAGCAGTACTTC,CASSDHAESSYEQYF
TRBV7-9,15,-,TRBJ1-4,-,TGTGCCAGCAGCTTATTCGGCGGCGGCCTAGGGAAACTGTTTTTT,CASSLFGGGLGKLFF
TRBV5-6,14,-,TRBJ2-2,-,TGTGCCAGCAAGGTAGGCAAGTGCCACGGGGAGCTGTTTTTT,CASKVGKCHGELFF
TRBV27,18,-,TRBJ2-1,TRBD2,TGTGCCAGCATACGACAGTCCCCTGCGGGGGGATACTACAATGAGCAGTTCTTC,CASIRQSPAGGYYNEQFF
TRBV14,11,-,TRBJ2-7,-,TGTGCCAGCAGCCGGGGTTACGAGCAGTACTTC,CASSRGYEQYF
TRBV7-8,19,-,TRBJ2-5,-,TGTGCCAGCAGCTTTGTTTCTGGGGGGCGTACAGCAAACTCCGAGACCCAGTACTTC,CASSFVSGGRTANSETQYF
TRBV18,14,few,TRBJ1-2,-,TGTGCCAGCTCACAGGGTGAGACCTCGTATGGCTACACCTTC,CASSQGETSYGYTF
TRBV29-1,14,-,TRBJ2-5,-,TGCAGCGCCGATGGAATGGTGGACCAAGAGACCCAGTACTTC,CSADGMVDQETQYF
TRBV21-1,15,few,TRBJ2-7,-,TGTGCCAGCAGCAACCAGTTTAGGGGCGGAGAAGAGCAGTACTTC,CASSNQFRGGEEQYF
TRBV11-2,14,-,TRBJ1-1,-,TGTGCCAGCAGCCAAGGGGCAGAGAACACTGAAGCTTTCTTT,CASSQGAENTEAFF
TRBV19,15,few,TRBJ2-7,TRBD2,TGTGCCAGTAGGGGTGGAGCTAGCGGCACCTACGAGCAGTACTTC,CASRGGASGTYEQYF
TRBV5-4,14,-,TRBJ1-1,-,TGTGCCAGCAATATGGGGACCCTGAACACTGAAGCTTTCTTT,CASNMGTLNTEAFF
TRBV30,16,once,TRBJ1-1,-,TGTGCCTGGACCCCTAGACTTTACAGGGCTGGGAATGAAGCTTTCTTT,CAWTPRLYRAGNEAFF
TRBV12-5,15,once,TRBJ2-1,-,TGTGCTAGTGGTTTGGTAGCCGTCTCCTACAATGAGCAGTTCTTC,CASGLVAVSYNEQFF